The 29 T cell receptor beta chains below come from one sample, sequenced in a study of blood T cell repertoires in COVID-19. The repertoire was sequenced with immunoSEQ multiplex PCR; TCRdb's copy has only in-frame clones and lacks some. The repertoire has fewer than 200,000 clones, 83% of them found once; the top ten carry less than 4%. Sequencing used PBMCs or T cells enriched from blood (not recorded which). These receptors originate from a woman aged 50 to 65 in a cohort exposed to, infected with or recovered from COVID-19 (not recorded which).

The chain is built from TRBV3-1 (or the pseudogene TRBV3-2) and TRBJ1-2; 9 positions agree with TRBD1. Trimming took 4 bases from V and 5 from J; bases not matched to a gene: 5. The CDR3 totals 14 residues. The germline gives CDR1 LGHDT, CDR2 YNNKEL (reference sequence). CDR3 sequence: CASSLRTGVYGYTF. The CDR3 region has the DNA TGTGCCAGCAGCCTACGGACAGGGGTATATGGCTACACCTTC.

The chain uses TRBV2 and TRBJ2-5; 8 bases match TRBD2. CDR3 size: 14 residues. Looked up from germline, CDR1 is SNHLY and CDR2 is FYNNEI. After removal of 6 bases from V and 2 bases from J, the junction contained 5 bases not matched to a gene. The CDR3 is CASRGGGSQETQYF. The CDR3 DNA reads TGTGCCAGCAGAGGCGGGGGGTCTCAAGAGACCCAGTACTTC.

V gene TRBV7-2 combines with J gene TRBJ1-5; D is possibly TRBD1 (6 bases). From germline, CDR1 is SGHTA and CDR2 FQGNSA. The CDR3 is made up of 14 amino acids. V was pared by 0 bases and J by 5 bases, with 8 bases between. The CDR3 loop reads CASSLADSYQPQHF. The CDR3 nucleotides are TGTGCCAGCAGCTTAGCGGACAGTTATCAGCCCCAGCATTTT.

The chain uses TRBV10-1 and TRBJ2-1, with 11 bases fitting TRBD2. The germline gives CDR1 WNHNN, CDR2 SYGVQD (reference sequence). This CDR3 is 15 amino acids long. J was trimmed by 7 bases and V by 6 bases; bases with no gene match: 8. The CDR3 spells CASSRSGRAGNEQFF. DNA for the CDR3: TGCGCCAGCAGCCGTAGCGGGAGGGCCGGGAATGAGCAGTTCTTC.

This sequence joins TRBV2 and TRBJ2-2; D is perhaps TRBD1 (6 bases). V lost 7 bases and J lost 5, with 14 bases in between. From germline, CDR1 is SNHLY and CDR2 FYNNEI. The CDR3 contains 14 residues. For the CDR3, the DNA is TGTGCCAGCACCTCATCCAGGGGTACCGGGGAGCTGTTTTTT. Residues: CASTSSRGTGELFF.

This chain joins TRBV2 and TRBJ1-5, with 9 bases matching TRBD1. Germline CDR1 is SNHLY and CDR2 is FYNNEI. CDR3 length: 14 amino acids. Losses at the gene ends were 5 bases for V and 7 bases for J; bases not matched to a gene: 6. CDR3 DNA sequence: TGTGCCAGCAGTACTGACAGGGGGATGCAGCCCCAGCATTTT. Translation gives CASSTDRGMQPQHF.

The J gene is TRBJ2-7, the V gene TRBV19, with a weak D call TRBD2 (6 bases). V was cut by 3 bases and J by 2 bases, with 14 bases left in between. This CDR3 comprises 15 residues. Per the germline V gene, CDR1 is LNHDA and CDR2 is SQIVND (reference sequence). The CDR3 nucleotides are TGTGCCAGTAGTATTGGGACGGGAGAGCCCTACGAGCAGTACTTC. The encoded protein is CASSIGTGEPYEQYF.

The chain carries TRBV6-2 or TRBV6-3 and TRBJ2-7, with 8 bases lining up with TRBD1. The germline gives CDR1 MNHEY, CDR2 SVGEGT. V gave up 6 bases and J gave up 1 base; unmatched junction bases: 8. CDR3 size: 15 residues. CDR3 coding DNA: TGTGCCAGCAGCCCTGGACAGGGCCTTTCCTACGAGCAGTACTTC. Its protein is CASSPGQGLSYEQYF.

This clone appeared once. CDR3 loop: CAWSEMSNTIYF. CDR3 nucleotide sequence: TGTGCCTGGAGTGAAATGTCGAACACCATATATTTT. The V call is TRBV30, the J call TRBJ1-3; D gene unclear. CDR3 length: 12 amino acids. The V end was cut by 1 base, the J end by 7 bases, with 8 bases between. Germline V gives CDR1 GTSNPN, CDR2 SVGIG (reference sequence).

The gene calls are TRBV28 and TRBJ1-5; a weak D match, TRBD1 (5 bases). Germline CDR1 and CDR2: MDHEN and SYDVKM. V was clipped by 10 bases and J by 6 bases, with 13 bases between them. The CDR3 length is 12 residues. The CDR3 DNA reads TGTGCCACCGGCAGGGTGATTCAGCCCCAGCATTTT. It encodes CATGRVIQPQHF.

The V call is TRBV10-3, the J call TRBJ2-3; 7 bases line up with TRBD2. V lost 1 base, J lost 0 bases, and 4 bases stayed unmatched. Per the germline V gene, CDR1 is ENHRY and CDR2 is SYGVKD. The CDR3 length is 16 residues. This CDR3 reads CAISEFGAGSTDTQYF. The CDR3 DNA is TGTGCCATCAGTGAGTTCGGAGCGGGGAGCACAGATACGCAGTATTTT.

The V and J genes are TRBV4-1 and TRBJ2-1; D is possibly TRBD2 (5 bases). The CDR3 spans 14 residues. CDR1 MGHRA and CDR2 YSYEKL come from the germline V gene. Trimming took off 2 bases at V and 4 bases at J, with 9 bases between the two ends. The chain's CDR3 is CASSQNGVYNEQFF. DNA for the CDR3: TGCGCCAGCAGCCAAAACGGGGTATACAATGAGCAGTTCTTC.

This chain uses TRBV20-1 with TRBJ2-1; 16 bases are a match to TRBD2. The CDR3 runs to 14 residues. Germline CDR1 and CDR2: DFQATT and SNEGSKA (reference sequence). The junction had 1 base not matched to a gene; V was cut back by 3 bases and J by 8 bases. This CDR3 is CSASGTSGRDEQFF. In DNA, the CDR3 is TGCAGTGCTAGTGGGACTAGCGGGAGGGATGAGCAGTTCTTC.

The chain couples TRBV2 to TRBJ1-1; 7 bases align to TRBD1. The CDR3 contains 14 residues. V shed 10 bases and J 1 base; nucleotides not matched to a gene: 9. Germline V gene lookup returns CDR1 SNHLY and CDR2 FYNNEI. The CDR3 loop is CATSSRDRNTEAFF. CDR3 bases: TGTGCCACCTCTTCCCGGGACAGGAACACTGAAGCTTTCTTT.

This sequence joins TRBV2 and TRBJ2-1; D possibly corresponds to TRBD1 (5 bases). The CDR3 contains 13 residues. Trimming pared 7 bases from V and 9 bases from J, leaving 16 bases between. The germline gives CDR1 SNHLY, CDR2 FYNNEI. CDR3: CASNNAGKSEQFF. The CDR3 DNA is TGTGCCAGCAACAACGCAGGGAAGAGTGAGCAGTTCTTC. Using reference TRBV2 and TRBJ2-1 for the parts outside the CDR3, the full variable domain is EPEVTQTPSHQVTQMGQEVILRCVPISNHLYFYWYRQILGQKVEFLVSFYNNEISEKSEIFDDQFSVERPDGSNFTLKIRSTKLEDSAMYFCASNNAGKSEQFFGPGTRLTVL.

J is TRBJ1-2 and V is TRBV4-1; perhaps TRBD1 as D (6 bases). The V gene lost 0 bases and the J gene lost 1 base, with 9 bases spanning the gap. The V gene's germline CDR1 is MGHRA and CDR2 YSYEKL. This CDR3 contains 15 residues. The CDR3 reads CASSQDPDSNYGYTF. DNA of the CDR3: TGCGCCAGCAGCCAAGATCCGGACAGTAACTATGGCTACACCTTC.

For the CDR3, the DNA is TGTGCCAGCAGCCCCCAGGGACTGGACCTCTGGGGCTACACCTTC. This translates into CASSPQGLDLWGYTF. This chain links TRBV7-2 with TRBJ1-2; tentative D call: TRBD1 (5 bases). Trimming stripped 5 bases from V and 8 bases from J, with 21 bases between. The CDR3 consists of 15 residues. Germline CDR1 reads SGHTA; CDR2 reads FQGNSA.

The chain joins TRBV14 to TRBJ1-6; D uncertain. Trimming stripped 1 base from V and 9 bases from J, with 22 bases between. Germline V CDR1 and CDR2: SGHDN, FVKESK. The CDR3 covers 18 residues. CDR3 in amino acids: CASSQVFIVGEIGSPLHF. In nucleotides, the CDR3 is TGTGCCAGCAGCCAAGTTTTCATTGTCGGAGAGATTGGTTCACCCCTCCACTTT.

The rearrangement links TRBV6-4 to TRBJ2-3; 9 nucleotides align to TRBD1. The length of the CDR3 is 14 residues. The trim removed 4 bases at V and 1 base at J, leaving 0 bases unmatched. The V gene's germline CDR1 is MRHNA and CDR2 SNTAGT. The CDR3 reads CASSGTGGTDTQYF. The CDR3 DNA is TGTGCCAGCAGTGGGACAGGGGGCACAGATACGCAGTATTTT.

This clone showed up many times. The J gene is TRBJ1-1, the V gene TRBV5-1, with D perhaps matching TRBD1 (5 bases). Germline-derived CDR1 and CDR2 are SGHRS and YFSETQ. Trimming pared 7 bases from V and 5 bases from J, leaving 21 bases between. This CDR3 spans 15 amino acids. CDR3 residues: CASGNGGDHRTEAFF. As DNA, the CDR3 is TGCGCCAGCGGAAATGGAGGGGACCACCGGACTGAAGCTTTCTTT.

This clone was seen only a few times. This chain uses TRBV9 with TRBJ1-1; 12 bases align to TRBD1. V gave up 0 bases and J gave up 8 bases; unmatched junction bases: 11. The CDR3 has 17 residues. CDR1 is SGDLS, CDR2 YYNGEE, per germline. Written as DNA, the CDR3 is TGTGCCAGCAGCGTAGAGTCGCGGGGACAGGGGGCTTCAGAAGCTTTCTTT. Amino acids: CASSVESRGQGASEAFF.

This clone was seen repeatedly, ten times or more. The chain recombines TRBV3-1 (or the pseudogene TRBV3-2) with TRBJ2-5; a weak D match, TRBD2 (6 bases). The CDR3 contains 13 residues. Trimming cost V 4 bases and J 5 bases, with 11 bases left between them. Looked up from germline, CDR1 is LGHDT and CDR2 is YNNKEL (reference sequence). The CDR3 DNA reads TGTGCCAGCAGCCCGGAAGGGAGGGAGACCCAGTACTTC. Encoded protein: CASSPEGRETQYF.

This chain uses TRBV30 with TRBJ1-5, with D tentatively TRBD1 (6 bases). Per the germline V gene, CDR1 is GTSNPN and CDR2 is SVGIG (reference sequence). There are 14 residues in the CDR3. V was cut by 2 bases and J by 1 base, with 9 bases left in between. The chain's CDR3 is CAWSRGSSNQPQHF. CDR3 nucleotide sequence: TGTGCCTGGAGTAGGGGGAGCAGCAATCAGCCCCAGCATTTT.

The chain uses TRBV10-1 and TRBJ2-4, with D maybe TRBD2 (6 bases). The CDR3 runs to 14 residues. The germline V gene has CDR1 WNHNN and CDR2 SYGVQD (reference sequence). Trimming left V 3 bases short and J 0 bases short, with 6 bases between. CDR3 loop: CASSDGGAKNIQYF. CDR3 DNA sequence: TGCGCCAGCAGTGACGGGGGAGCCAAAAACATTCAGTACTTC.

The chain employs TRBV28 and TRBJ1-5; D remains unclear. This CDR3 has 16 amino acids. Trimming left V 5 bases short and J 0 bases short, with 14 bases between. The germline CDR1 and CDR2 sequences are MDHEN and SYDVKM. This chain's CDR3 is CASSPLSRFSNQPQHF. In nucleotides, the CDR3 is TGTGCCAGCAGTCCCCTTAGCCGGTTTAGCAATCAGCCCCAGCATTTT.

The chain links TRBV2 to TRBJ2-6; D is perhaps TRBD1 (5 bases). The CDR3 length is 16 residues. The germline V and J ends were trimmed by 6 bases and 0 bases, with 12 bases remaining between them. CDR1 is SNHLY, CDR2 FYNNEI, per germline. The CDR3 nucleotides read TGTGCCAGCAGGGGGCCCATTGGCTCTGGGGCCAACGTCCTGACTTTC. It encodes CASRGPIGSGANVLTF.

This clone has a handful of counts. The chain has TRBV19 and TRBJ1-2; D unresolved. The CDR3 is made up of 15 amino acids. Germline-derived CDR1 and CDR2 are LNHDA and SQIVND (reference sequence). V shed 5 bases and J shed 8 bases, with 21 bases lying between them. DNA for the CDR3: TGTGCCAGTAGTGAGACCCCGATAGGTTTGGAGGGCTACACCTTC. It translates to CASSETPIGLEGYTF.

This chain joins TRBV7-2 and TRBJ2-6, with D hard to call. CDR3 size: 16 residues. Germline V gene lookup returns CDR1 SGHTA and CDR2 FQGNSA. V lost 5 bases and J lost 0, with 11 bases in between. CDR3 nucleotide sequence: TGTGCCAGCAGCAAAATACAGCCCTCTGGGGCCAACGTCCTGACTTTC. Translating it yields CASSKIQPSGANVLTF.

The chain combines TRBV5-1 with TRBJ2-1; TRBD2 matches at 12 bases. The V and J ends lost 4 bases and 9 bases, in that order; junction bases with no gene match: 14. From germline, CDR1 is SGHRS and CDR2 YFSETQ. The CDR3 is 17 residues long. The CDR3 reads CASSGGGLAGKGGEQFF. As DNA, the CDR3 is TGCGCCAGCAGCGGAGGAGGACTAGCGGGAAAAGGGGGTGAGCAGTTCTTC.